This record concerns one T cell receptor (beta chain) sequence. Patients in Seattle were enrolled during active infection, then followed longitudinally. Source study methods: Quantification of nucleated cells was approximated via reference gene primer amplification. Produced via immunoSEQ multiplex PCR; TCRdb's table is partial and in-frame only. D and trimming were read from the DNA, whereas the V and J calls and clone size are those reported in that table. The sample has around 290,000 clones, 75% to 90% seen once. The sample originates from a study of blood T cell repertoires in COVID-19. Background on the study: COVID-19 samples from acute and convalescent phases originated in the United States, Italy and Spain. T cells, B-cell-depleted T cells, or PBMCs provided the cDNA or gDNA that served as material.

Germline assignment: CDR1 LGHNA and CDR2 YNFKEQ. V was shortened by 3 bases and J by 3 bases, with 21 bases between the two germline ends. There are 17 residues in the CDR3. Sequenced: peripheral blood. The sequence was obtained from a woman in her seventies with COVID-19, enrolled during active disease. The J gene is TRBJ2-7, the V gene TRBV4-2, with D perhaps TRBD1 (6 bases). In DNA, the CDR3 is TGTGCCAGCAGCCAGTACACCAGGGGTGTGTTAAACTACGAGCAGTACTTC. It encodes CASSQYTRGVLNYEQYF.